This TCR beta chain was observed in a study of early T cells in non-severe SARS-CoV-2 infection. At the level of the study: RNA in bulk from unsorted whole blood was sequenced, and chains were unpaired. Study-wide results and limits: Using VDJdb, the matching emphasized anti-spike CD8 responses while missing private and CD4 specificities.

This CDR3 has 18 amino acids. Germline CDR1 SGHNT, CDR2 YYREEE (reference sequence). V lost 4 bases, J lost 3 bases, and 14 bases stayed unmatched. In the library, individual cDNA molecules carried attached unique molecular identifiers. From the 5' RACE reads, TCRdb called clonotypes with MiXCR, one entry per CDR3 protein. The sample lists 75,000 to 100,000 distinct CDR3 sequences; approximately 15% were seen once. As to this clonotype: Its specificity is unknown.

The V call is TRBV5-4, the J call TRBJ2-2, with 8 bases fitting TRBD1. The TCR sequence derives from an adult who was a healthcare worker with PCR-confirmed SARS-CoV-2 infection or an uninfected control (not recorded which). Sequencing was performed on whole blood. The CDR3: CASSRISGTGFYTGELFF. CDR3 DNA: TGTGCCAGCAGCCGTATCTCCGGGACAGGCTTTTACACCGGGGAGCTGTTTTTT.